Each of the 30 T cell receptor beta chains below was sequenced from the same sample in a study of control samples from healthy donors and cancer patients. Assay used: immunoSEQ multiplex PCR; TCRdb lists only in-frame clones, some missing. The sample yields under 100,000 clones, 70% to 90% seen once. Sequenced: PBMCs. The receptors were gathered from a woman aged 45-60 years with colorectal cancer.

J is TRBJ1-1 and V is TRBV10-2, with D perhaps TRBD1 (6 bases). Germline-derived CDR1 and CDR2 are WSHSY and SAAADI. Trimming took 7 bases from V and 13 from J, leaving 16 bases between them. The CDR3 is 11 amino acids. The CDR3 DNA sequence: TGCGCCAGCACCTCGGGTGGGGGCCTTTTCTTT. It codes for CASTSGGGLFF.

V and J are TRBV19 and TRBJ2-1; 10 positions agree with TRBD1. The CDR3 spans 22 residues. The V gene's germline CDR1 is LNHDA and CDR2 SQIVND (reference sequence). J lost 3 bases, V lost 5 bases, and 25 bases had no gene match. CDR3 nucleotide sequence: TGTGCCAGTAGTGGACGGGACAGGGGCGGGATAAATTTTAAAATACGCTACAATGAGCAGTTCTTC. As protein: CASSGRDRGGINFKIRYNEQFF.

This rearrangement joins TRBV28 to TRBJ2-5; D is unclear. The CDR3 runs 15 residues. Deletions cut 0 bases from V and 2 bases from J, with 10 bases between. Germline V gene sequence: CDR1 MDHEN, CDR2 SYDVKM. The DNA for the CDR3 is TGTGCCAGCAGTTTATGGGGTGGCGGACAAGAGACCCAGTACTTC. Translated: CASSLWGGGQETQYF.

V is TRBV5-4 and J is TRBJ2-3; 10 bases match TRBD2. Germline V gene sequence: CDR1 SGHNT, CDR2 YYREEE (reference sequence). V lost 4 bases and J lost 5; bases outside the gene matches: 7. The length of the CDR3 is 15 residues. The chain's CDR3 is CASSKTSGQEDTQYF. For the CDR3, the DNA is TGTGCCAGCAGCAAGACTAGCGGGCAGGAAGATACGCAGTATTTT.

This chain uses TRBV24-1 with TRBJ2-2; 14 nucleotides line up with TRBD2. Per the germline V gene, CDR1 is KGHDR and CDR2 is SFDVKD. The J segment lost 5 bases and the V segment lost 4 bases, leaving 11 bases of the junction unmatched. The CDR3 has 19 residues. The CDR3 DNA follows: TGTGCCACCAGTGAGGTTCCGGGACTAGCGGGGGACTTAACCGGGGAGCTGTTTTTT. It codes for CATSEVPGLAGDLTGELFF.

The chain uses TRBV7-9 and TRBJ1-5, with 9 positions matching TRBD1. V shed 4 bases, J shed 6 bases, and the junction held 4 bases outside the gene matches. This CDR3 has 14 residues. Germline loops: CDR1 SEHNR, CDR2 FQNEAQ (reference sequence). CDR3 coding DNA: TGTGCCAGCAGCTCCGACAGGGGGGTTCAGCCCCAGCATTTT. Amino acids: CASSSDRGVQPQHF.

This sequence joins TRBV27 and TRBJ2-3; the match to TRBD2 covers 10 bases. Per germline, CDR1 MNHEY and CDR2 SMNVEV (reference sequence). The CDR3 is made up of 16 amino acids. The V segment lost 6 bases and the J segment 2 bases; nucleotides outside the gene matches: 8. The CDR3 DNA is TGTGCCAGCAGGGGTGATAGCGGGGGGCCCACAGATACGCAGTATTTT. Translating it yields CASRGDSGGPTDTQYF.

V gene TRBV4-1 combines with J gene TRBJ2-3, with a weak D call TRBD2 (6 bases). Looked up from germline, CDR1 is MGHRA and CDR2 is YSYEKL. Trimming pared 2 bases from V and 4 bases from J, leaving 7 bases between. This CDR3 spans 13 amino acids. The CDR3 protein is CASSQTSPDTQYF. Here the CDR3 DNA reads TGCGCCAGCAGCCAAACTAGCCCAGATACGCAGTATTTT.

This clone was seen at least ten times. The chain has TRBV28 and TRBJ2-6; possible D gene TRBD1, 6 bases. This CDR3 has 16 residues. Trimming stripped 6 bases from V and 4 bases from J, with 16 bases between. From germline, CDR1 is MDHEN and CDR2 SYDVKM. The CDR3 DNA sequence: TGTGCCAGCAGGCACTTACAGGGAGCCGGGGCCAACGTCCTGACTTTC. Its protein product is CASRHLQGAGANVLTF.

The chain has TRBV20-1 and TRBJ2-5; tentative D call: TRBD2 (6 bases). The CDR3 extends over 15 amino acids. Germline lookup yields CDR1 DFQATT and CDR2 SNEGSKA (reference sequence). Deletions cut 3 bases from V and 5 bases from J, with 19 bases between. The CDR3 coding sequence is TGCAGTGCTAGTTTGGGTGGAGGGGACGGGGAGACCCAGTACTTC. Its protein is CSASLGGGDGETQYF.

This clone has ten or more counts. The chain recombines TRBV28 with TRBJ2-2; possibly TRBD2 for D (5 bases). From germline, CDR1 is MDHEN and CDR2 SYDVKM. The CDR3 contains 14 residues. The V and J ends lost 9 bases and 4 bases respectively, with 15 bases between them. The CDR3 DNA sequence: TGTGCCAGGACCCCAAATCGGGGCACCGGGGAGCTGTTTTTT. Its translation is CARTPNRGTGELFF.

This chain links TRBV6-2 or TRBV6-3 with TRBJ1-4, with unresolved D. V was trimmed by 5 bases and J by 7 bases, leaving 11 bases between them. Germline V CDR1 and CDR2: MNHEY, SVGEGT. This CDR3 region has 13 residues. The CDR3 coding sequence is TGTGCCAGCAGTACCTGGACGGGTGAAAAACTGTTTTTT. Translated, it gives CASSTWTGEKLFF.

The V and J genes are TRBV6-5 and TRBJ1-2; 7 bases are a match to TRBD1. The V gene end was trimmed by 6 bases and the J gene end by 2 bases; junction bases not matched to a gene: 9. The germline gives CDR1 MNHEY, CDR2 SVGAGI. CDR3 length: 15 residues. CDR3 loop: CASSREDRQNYGYTF. In nucleotides, the CDR3 is TGTGCCAGCAGCAGAGAGGACAGGCAAAACTATGGCTACACCTTC.

The rearrangement joins TRBV10-3 to TRBJ2-3; 10 nucleotides agree with TRBD2. CDR3 length: 16 amino acids. After removal of 6 bases from V and 4 bases from J, the junction contained 10 bases not matched to a gene. The germline V gene has CDR1 ENHRY and CDR2 SYGVKD. CDR3 protein: CAISSRAGGQADTQYF. CDR3 DNA: TGTGCCATCAGCTCGAGAGCGGGGGGGCAGGCAGATACGCAGTATTTT.

This chain connects TRBV27 to TRBJ2-7, with D uncertain. Germline CDR1 and CDR2: MNHEY and SMNVEV (reference sequence). V lost 5 bases and J lost 0, with 11 bases in between. The CDR3 consists of 14 residues. CDR3 region: CASSASMSSYEQYV. The DNA of the CDR3 is TGTGCCAGCAGTGCCTCCATGAGCTCCTACGAGCAGTACGTC.

This clone occurred once. The chain uses TRBV6-6 and TRBJ1-3, with 9 positions matching TRBD1. V lost 6 bases to trimming and J lost 3 bases; unmatched junction nucleotides: 6. Per the germline V gene, CDR1 is MNHNY and CDR2 is SVGAGI (reference sequence). The CDR3 totals 15 residues. CDR3 residues: CASRPTGGSGNTIYF. CDR3 nucleotides: TGTGCCAGCAGGCCTACAGGGGGCAGTGGAAACACCATATATTTT.

This sequence joins TRBV24-1 and TRBJ1-2; a possible D gene is TRBD1 (5 bases). Per germline, CDR1 KGHDR and CDR2 SFDVKD. The CDR3 spans 14 residues. The V gene lost 4 bases and the J gene lost 3 bases, with 11 bases spanning the gap. The CDR3 nucleotides are TGTGCCACCAGTGACCCGGGACGGGACTATGGCTACACCTTC. It encodes CATSDPGRDYGYTF.

V usage is TRBV7-2 and J usage is TRBJ2-7, with 9 bases that match TRBD1. The CDR3 spans 15 residues. After removal of 0 bases from V and 3 bases from J, the junction contained 3 bases not matched to a gene. Germline V gene lookup returns CDR1 SGHTA and CDR2 FQGNSA. In DNA form, the CDR3 reads TGTGCCAGCAGCTTAGCCGGGACAGGGAACTACGAGCAGTACGTC. It yields the protein CASSLAGTGNYEQYV.

CDR3 residues: CASSEWRGVNYGYTF. The CDR3 DNA sequence: TGTGCCAGCAGTGAGTGGCGGGGGGTAAACTATGGCTACACCTTC. The chain couples TRBV2 to TRBJ1-2; D possibly corresponds to TRBD1 (5 bases). The CDR3 has 15 residues. Germline V CDR1 and CDR2: SNHLY, FYNNEI. V lost 3 bases to trimming and J lost 2 bases, with 13 bases between them.

The V and J genes are TRBV27 and TRBJ2-6; no clear D. Trimming removed 7 bases from V and 0 bases from J, with 4 bases in between. The CDR3 is 13 residues long. Germline V gene sequence: CDR1 MNHEY, CDR2 SMNVEV (reference sequence). The CDR3 DNA is TGTGCCAGCACCCACTCTGGGGCCAACGTCCTGACTTTC. This translates into CASTHSGANVLTF.

The chain combines TRBV3-1 (or the pseudogene TRBV3-2) with TRBJ1-1, with D uncertain. The CDR3 is 13 amino acids. Germline lookup yields CDR1 LGHDT and CDR2 YNNKEL (reference sequence). Trimming removed 3 bases at V and 3 bases at J, with 8 bases between. CDR3: CASSHGFDTEAFF. The CDR3 coding sequence is TGTGCCAGCAGCCACGGGTTCGACACTGAAGCTTTCTTT.

The chain employs TRBV5-5 and TRBJ2-6, with unresolved D. This CDR3 has 15 amino acids. Germline CDR1 reads SGHKS; CDR2 reads YYEKEE (reference sequence). The germline V and J ends were trimmed by 4 bases and 4 bases, with 12 bases remaining between them. The CDR3 loop is CASSPDMFGANVLTF. In nucleotides, the CDR3 is TGTGCCAGCAGCCCCGACATGTTCGGGGCCAACGTCCTGACTTTC. Filled out from reference TRBV5-5 and TRBJ2-6, the complete variable domain reads DAGVTQSPTHLIKTRGQQVTLRCSPISGHKSVSWYQQVLGQGPQFIFQYYEKEERGRGNFPDRFSARQFPNYSSELNVNALLLGDSALYLCASSPDMFGANVLTFGAGSRLTVL.

The V call is TRBV7-2, the J call TRBJ1-3; tentative D call: TRBD1 (5 bases). With 1 base removed from V and 0 bases from J, the gap between germline ends came to 10 bases. The CDR3 length is 16 residues. Germline lookup yields CDR1 SGHTA and CDR2 FQGNSA. The chain's CDR3 is CASSLGTILSGNTIYF. The CDR3 DNA is TGTGCCAGCAGCTTAGGGACAATTCTCTCTGGAAACACCATATATTTT.

The chain links TRBV7-2 to TRBJ1-5, with D unclear. The V end was cut by 1 base, the J end by 5 bases, with 3 bases between. The CDR3 runs 12 residues. CDR1 and CDR2 from the germline V gene are SGHTA and FQGNSA. The CDR3 spells CASSLDDQPQHF. The DNA of the CDR3 is TGTGCCAGCAGCTTAGACGATCAGCCCCAGCATTTT.

The chain couples TRBV5-4 to TRBJ2-6, with D perhaps TRBD2 (6 bases). CDR3 length equals 15 residues. Trimming left V 0 bases short and J 2 bases short, with 6 bases between. The germline CDR1 and CDR2 sequences are SGHNT and YYREEE (reference sequence). The CDR3 region has the DNA TGTGCCAGCAGCTTGGGGGGGGCTGGGGCCAACGTCCTGACTTTC. Amino acid sequence: CASSLGGAGANVLTF.

The genes are TRBV10-3 and TRBJ1-5; D gene unclear. Trimming cost V 4 bases and J 0 bases, with 7 bases left between them. The CDR3 spans 14 residues. The germline V gene encodes CDR1 ENHRY and CDR2 SYGVKD. CDR3: CAISGADSNQPQHF. The CDR3 nucleotides read TGTGCCATCAGTGGTGCAGATAGCAATCAGCCCCAGCATTTT.

The chain employs TRBV3-1 (or the pseudogene TRBV3-2) and TRBJ2-2; no reliable D call. Between the trimmed V and J ends, which lost 4 bases and 8 bases, there was a span of 8 bases. CDR3 size: 12 residues. From germline, CDR1 is LGHDT and CDR2 YNNKEL (reference sequence). The chain's CDR3 is CASSLLEGELFF. CDR3 in DNA: TGTGCCAGCAGCCTCCTGGAGGGGGAGCTGTTTTTT.

This chain connects TRBV7-3 to TRBJ2-3; TRBD2 aligns across 8 bases. The CDR3 has 17 residues. V gave up 1 base and J gave up 2 bases; unmatched junction bases: 8. CDR1 is SGHTA and CDR2 is FQGTGA in the germline V gene. The CDR3 protein is CASSLNPRGAVTDTQYF. In DNA form, the CDR3 reads TGTGCCAGCAGCTTAAACCCGCGGGGGGCCGTCACAGATACGCAGTATTTT.

The rearrangement joins TRBV6-4 to TRBJ2-1; no clear D gene. Germline-derived CDR1 and CDR2 are MRHNA and SNTAGT. The CDR3 extends over 14 amino acids. Trimming shortened V by 4 bases and J by 0 bases, and 7 bases separated the two germline ends. This chain's CDR3 is CASSGLLSYNEQFF. The CDR3, as DNA: TGTGCCAGCAGTGGACTCCTCTCCTACAATGAGCAGTTCTTC.

The chain couples TRBV6-2 or TRBV6-3 to TRBJ2-3, with D perhaps matching TRBD2 (5 bases). Trimming shortened V by 4 bases and J by 5 bases, and 10 bases separated the two germline ends. CDR3 length equals 13 residues. In germline, CDR1 is MNHEY, CDR2 SVGEGT. This chain's CDR3 is CASSLLEGDTQYF. The DNA for the CDR3 is TGTGCCAGCAGTTTACTAGAAGGAGATACGCAGTATTTT.